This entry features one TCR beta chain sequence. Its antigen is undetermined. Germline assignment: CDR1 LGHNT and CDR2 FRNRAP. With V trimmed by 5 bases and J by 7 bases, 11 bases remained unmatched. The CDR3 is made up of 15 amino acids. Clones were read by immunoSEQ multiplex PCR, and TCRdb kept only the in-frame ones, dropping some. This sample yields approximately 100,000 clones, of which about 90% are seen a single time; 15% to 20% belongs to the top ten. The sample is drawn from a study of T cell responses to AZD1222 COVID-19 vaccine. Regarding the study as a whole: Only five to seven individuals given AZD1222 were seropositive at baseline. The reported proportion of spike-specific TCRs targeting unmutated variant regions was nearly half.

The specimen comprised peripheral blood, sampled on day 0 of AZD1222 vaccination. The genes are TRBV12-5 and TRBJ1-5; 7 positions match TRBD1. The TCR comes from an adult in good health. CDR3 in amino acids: CASGPQGTVPQPQHF. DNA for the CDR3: TGTGCTAGTGGTCCGCAGGGGACAGTTCCCCAGCCCCAGCATTTT. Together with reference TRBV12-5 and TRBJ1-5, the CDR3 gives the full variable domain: DARVTQTPRHKVTEMGQEVTMRCQPILGHNTVFWYRQTMMQGLELLAYFRNRAPLDDSGMPKDRFSAEMPDATLATLKIQPSEPRDSAVYFCASGPQGTVPQPQHFGDGTRLSIL.